The 21 T cell receptor beta chains in this list originate from one sample, sequenced in a study of blood T cell repertoires in COVID-19. Data came from immunoSEQ multiplex PCR; TCRdb stores just in-frame clones and leaves some out. The sample gives some 240,000 clones, about 90% of which show up once; approximately 7.9% is in the top ten. The sample was peripheral blood. The source of these receptors is a man aged 55 to 69 who had recovered from COVID-19.

This chain links TRBV6-5 with TRBJ1-1, with D maybe TRBD1 (5 bases). The CDR3 has 15 amino acids. In germline, CDR1 is MNHEY, CDR2 SVGAGI. V lost 3 bases and J lost 4, with 15 bases in between. The CDR3: CASSYGGAPGTEAFF. DNA for the CDR3: TGTGCCAGCAGTTATGGAGGGGCCCCGGGCACTGAAGCTTTCTTT.

The chain links TRBV6-6 to TRBJ2-7; 7 bases are shared with TRBD1. The trim removed 2 bases at V and 5 bases at J, leaving 6 bases unmatched. The CDR3 runs to 14 residues. Germline loops: CDR1 MNHNY, CDR2 SVGAGI (reference sequence). In nucleotides, the CDR3 is TGTGCCAGCAGTTACGAGGGGGCCGGGGACGAGCAGTACTTC. Translation: CASSYEGAGDEQYF.

The gene calls are TRBV12-5 and TRBJ2-2, with a tentative D call TRBD2 (5 bases). Germline CDR1 LGHNT, CDR2 FRNRAP. This CDR3 is built from 14 residues. The V gene lost 9 bases and the J gene lost 3 bases, with 14 bases spanning the gap. The CDR3 DNA reads TGTGCTAGCGGGAAAAGGGTTGACACCGGGGAGCTGTTTTTT. Its protein is CASGKRVDTGELFF.

V and J are TRBV7-8 and TRBJ1-5; D possibly corresponds to TRBD1 (6 bases). The V and J ends lost 4 bases and 5 bases respectively, with 9 bases between them. Germline-derived CDR1 and CDR2 are SGHVS and FQNEAQ. The CDR3 is made up of 13 amino acids. The CDR3 nucleotides are TGTGCCAGCAGCTCTCGGACAGATCAGCCCCAGCATTTT. It codes for CASSSRTDQPQHF.

This chain joins TRBV6-6 and TRBJ1-1; 7 bases map to TRBD1. This CDR3 region has 14 residues. CDR1 is MNHNY, CDR2 SVGAGI, per germline (reference sequence). V shed 1 base and J 6 bases; nucleotides not matched to a gene: 5. CDR3 in amino acids: CASSYLMDRPEAFF. The CDR3, as DNA: TGTGCCAGCAGTTACTTAATGGACAGGCCTGAAGCTTTCTTT.

The chain employs TRBV6-1 and TRBJ1-5, with D possibly matching TRBD1 (5 bases). The V gene's germline CDR1 is MNHNS and CDR2 SASEGT. The CDR3 sequence is 12 residues long. V was clipped by 2 bases and J by 6 bases, with 5 bases between them. CDR3 sequence: CASSERGQPQHF. The CDR3 coding sequence is TGTGCCAGCAGTGAAAGGGGTCAGCCCCAGCATTTT.

This chain joins TRBV6-5 and TRBJ2-7; D gene ambiguous. Per the germline V gene, CDR1 is MNHEY and CDR2 is SVGAGI. With 7 bases removed from V and 6 bases from J, the gap between germline ends came to 16 bases. The CDR3 loop spans 13 amino acids. Here the CDR3 reads CASTLPGRSEQYF. The CDR3 DNA follows: TGTGCCAGCACCCTCCCGGGTAGAAGCGAGCAGTACTTC.

The genes are TRBV7-2 and TRBJ2-7, with 9 nucleotides matching TRBD2. This CDR3 region has 16 residues. Looked up from germline, CDR1 is SGHTA and CDR2 is FQGNSA. Trimming at V came to 0 bases and at J to 4 bases, leaving 7 bases not matched to a gene. CDR3 nucleotides: TGTGCCAGCAGCTTAGCTTTTGCGGGGGGGATATACGAGCAGTACTTC. This codes for CASSLAFAGGIYEQYF.

V is TRBV6-1 and J is TRBJ1-1; D is perhaps TRBD1 (5 bases). This CDR3 has 15 amino acids. CDR1 is MNHNS, CDR2 SASEGT, per germline. Trimming removed 1 base from V and 1 base from J, with 10 bases in between. In DNA form, the CDR3 reads TGTGCCAGCAGTGAAGGGGCCCAGGGGAACACTGAAGCTTTCTTT. It specifies CASSEGAQGNTEAFF.

The chain is built from TRBV6-6 and TRBJ1-1; D gene uncertain. Germline V gives CDR1 MNHNY, CDR2 SVGAGI (reference sequence). V was trimmed by 6 bases and J by 5 bases, leaving 19 bases between them. The CDR3 sequence is 15 residues long. Here the CDR3 DNA reads TGTGCCAGCAGAAAGAATCAGGAAAGAGGGACTGAAGCTTTCTTT. Translation gives CASRKNQERGTEAFF.

V usage is TRBV15 and J usage is TRBJ1-4; D unresolved. Germline V CDR1 and CDR2: LNHNV, YYDKDF (reference sequence). The V gene lost 0 bases and the J gene lost 7 bases, with 6 bases spanning the gap. The CDR3 runs 13 residues. The CDR3 DNA reads as TGTGCCACCAGCAGAGATTGGGCTGAAAAACTGTTTTTT. It yields the protein CATSRDWAEKLFF.

The chain is built from TRBV11-2 and TRBJ2-7; 8 bases align to TRBD1. CDR1 and CDR2 (germline): SGHAT, FQNNGV. CDR3 size: 13 residues. Unmatched junction bases numbered 4, after V lost 3 bases and J lost 6 bases. In nucleotides, the CDR3 is TGTGCCAGCAGCTTGGACAGGGCTGGCGAGCAGTACTTC. Its translation: CASSLDRAGEQYF.

The sample holds one count of this clone. The V and J genes are TRBV28 and TRBJ2-1, with D unclear. Trimming pared 2 bases from V and 9 bases from J, leaving 8 bases between. CDR3 length: 12 residues. The germline CDR1 and CDR2 sequences are MDHEN and SYDVKM. The CDR3 here is CASSLIWAEQFF. As DNA, the CDR3 is TGTGCCAGCAGTTTAATCTGGGCTGAGCAGTTCTTC.

The chain links TRBV7-9 to TRBJ2-3; TRBD1 agrees at 11 bases. Germline-derived CDR1 and CDR2 are SEHNR and FQNEAQ (reference sequence). This CDR3 is built from 14 residues. The V segment lost 5 bases and the J segment 5 bases; nucleotides outside the gene matches: 3. CDR3 region: CASSRTGGQDTQYF. The CDR3 bases are TGTGCCAGCAGCCGGACAGGGGGCCAAGATACGCAGTATTTT.

The count of this clone is one. The gene calls are TRBV7-6 and TRBJ2-1; 9 positions match TRBD2. Germline V gives CDR1 SGHVS, CDR2 FNYEAQ. The CDR3 is made up of 16 amino acids. V trimming: 5 bases; J trimming: 3 bases; junction bases outside the gene matches: 8. The CDR3 DNA is TGTGCCAGCAGCCCCCGGGTAGCGGGGGTCTACAATGAGCAGTTCTTC. Translating gives CASSPRVAGVYNEQFF.

This clone was observed a few times. The chain joins TRBV24-1 to TRBJ2-1; 10 nucleotides align to TRBD2. This CDR3 is built from 15 residues. The V gene end was trimmed by 3 bases and the J gene end by 7 bases; junction bases not matched to a gene: 5. Germline CDR1 and CDR2: KGHDR and SFDVKD. The CDR3 sequence is CATSDPERGGNEQFF. CDR3 DNA: TGTGCCACCAGTGATCCTGAGCGGGGGGGGAATGAGCAGTTCTTC.

The chain has TRBV9 and TRBJ2-3; TRBD2 is a possible D gene (7 bases). CDR1 SGDLS and CDR2 YYNGEE come from the germline V gene. The V and J ends lost 0 bases and 6 bases respectively, with 17 bases between them. The CDR3 consists of 16 residues. The CDR3 here is CASSVEVGGPVDTQYF. CDR3 DNA sequence: TGTGCCAGCAGCGTAGAGGTGGGGGGGCCAGTGGATACGCAGTATTTT.

CDR3 protein: CASSEFRTPQLYGYTF. CDR3 DNA: TGCGCCAGCAGTGAATTCAGGACACCTCAACTCTATGGCTACACCTTC. The chain joins TRBV10-2 to TRBJ1-2, with a possible D match to TRBD1 (5 bases). The CDR3 contains 16 residues. V lost 3 bases and J 4 bases, leaving 18 bases between the germline ends. The germline gives CDR1 WSHSY, CDR2 SAAADI.

This chain joins TRBV30 and TRBJ1-2; possibly TRBD1 for D (5 bases). The CDR3 covers 14 residues. Deletions cut 7 bases from V and 8 bases from J, with 23 bases between. Germline-derived CDR1 and CDR2 are GTSNPN and SVGIG (reference sequence). The CDR3 DNA sequence: TGTGCCTTCACACAGGACATACTTGGACAAGGCTACACCTTC. This sequence encodes CAFTQDILGQGYTF.

This sequence joins TRBV6-1 and TRBJ1-2, with no clear D. Looked up from germline, CDR1 is MNHNS and CDR2 is SASEGT. V was trimmed by 1 base and J by 7 bases, leaving 4 bases between them. The CDR3 is 11 amino acids. CDR3 residues: CASSEGSGYTF. The DNA for the CDR3 is TGTGCCAGCAGTGAAGGGAGTGGCTACACCTTC.

This sequence joins TRBV9 and TRBJ2-1, with TRBD2 identical over 9 bases. CDR1 is SGDLS, CDR2 YYNGEE, per germline. CDR3 size: 15 residues. V shed 0 bases and J 7 bases; nucleotides not matched to a gene: 5. CDR3 sequence reads: CASSVVAGGLNEQFF. The CDR3 coding sequence is TGTGCCAGCAGCGTAGTCGCGGGGGGGCTAAATGAGCAGTTCTTC.